This T cell receptor beta chain derives from a study of T cells after somatic rescue of genetic block. V was shortened by 0 bases and J by 13 bases, with 11 bases between the two germline ends. This CDR3 has 12 amino acids. Germline V gene sequence: CDR1 SGHRS, CDR2 YFSETQ. Method: immunoSEQ multiplex PCR; TCRdb's copy keeps in-frame clones and lacks some. The sample has more than 65,000 clones, approximately 91% seen once. The receptor was isolated from a man in his thirties or forties. Sample: peripheral blood mononuclear cells (PBMCs). The chain uses TRBV5-1 and TRBJ2-1, with D possibly called TRBD1 or TRBD2 (5 bases each). The CDR3 is CASSLGRDGQFF. The CDR3 coding sequence is TGCGCCAGCAGCTTGGGCCGGGACGGCCAGTTCTTC.